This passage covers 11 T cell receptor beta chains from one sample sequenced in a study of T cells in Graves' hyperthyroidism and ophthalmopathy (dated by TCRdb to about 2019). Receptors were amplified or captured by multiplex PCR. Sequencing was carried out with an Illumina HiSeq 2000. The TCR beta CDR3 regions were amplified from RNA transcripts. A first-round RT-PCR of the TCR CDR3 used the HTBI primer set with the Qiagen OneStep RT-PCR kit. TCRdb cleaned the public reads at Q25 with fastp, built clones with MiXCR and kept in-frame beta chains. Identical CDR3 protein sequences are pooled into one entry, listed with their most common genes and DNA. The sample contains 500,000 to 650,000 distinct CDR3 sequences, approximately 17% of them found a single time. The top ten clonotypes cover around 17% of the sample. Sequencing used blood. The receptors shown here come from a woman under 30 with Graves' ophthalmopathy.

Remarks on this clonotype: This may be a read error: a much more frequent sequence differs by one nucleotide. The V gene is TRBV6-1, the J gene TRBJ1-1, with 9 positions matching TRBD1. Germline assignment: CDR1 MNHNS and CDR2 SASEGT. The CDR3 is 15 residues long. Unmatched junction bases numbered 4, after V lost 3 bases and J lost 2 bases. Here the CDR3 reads CASSETGGRNTEAFF. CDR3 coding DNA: TGTGCCAGCAGTGAGACAGGGGGACGTAACACTGAAGCTTTCTTT.

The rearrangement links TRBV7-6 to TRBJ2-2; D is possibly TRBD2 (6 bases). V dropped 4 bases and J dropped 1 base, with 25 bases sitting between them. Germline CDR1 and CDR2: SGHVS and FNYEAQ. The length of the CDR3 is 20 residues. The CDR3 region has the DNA TGTGCCAGCAGCTCAACCCCCTACCAAATAGCGGAATTGAACACCGGGGAGCTGTTTTTT. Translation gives CASSSTPYQIAELNTGELFF. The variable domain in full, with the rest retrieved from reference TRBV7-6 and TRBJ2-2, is GAGVSQSPRYKVTKRGQDVALRCDPISGHVSLYWYRQALGQGPEFLTYFNYEAQQDKSGLPNDRFSAERPEGSISTLTIQRTEQRDSAMYRCASSSTPYQIAELNTGELFFGEGSRLTVL.

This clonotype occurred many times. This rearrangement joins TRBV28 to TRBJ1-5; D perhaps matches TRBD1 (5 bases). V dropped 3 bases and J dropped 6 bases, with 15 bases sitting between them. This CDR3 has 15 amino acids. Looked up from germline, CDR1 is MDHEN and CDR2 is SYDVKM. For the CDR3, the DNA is TGTGCCAGCAGTTTCCCCCGGGACTGGGTTCAGCCCCAGCATTTT. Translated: CASSFPRDWVQPQHF.

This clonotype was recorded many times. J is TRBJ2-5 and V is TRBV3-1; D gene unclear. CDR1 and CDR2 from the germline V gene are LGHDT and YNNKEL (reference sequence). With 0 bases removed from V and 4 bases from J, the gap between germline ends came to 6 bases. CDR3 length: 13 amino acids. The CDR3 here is CASSQDLLETQYF. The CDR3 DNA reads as TGTGCCAGCAGCCAAGATTTGTTAGAGACCCAGTACTTC.

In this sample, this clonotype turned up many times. The chain's CDR3 is CASSLGSLNEQFF. The CDR3 DNA reads TGTGCCAGCAGCTTAGGCAGTTTAAATGAGCAGTTCTTC. The V and J genes are TRBV11-3 and TRBJ2-1; D gene ambiguous. Between the trimmed V and J ends, which lost 1 base and 7 bases, there was a span of 8 bases. The CDR3 has 13 residues. Germline V gives CDR1 SGHNT, CDR2 YENEEA.

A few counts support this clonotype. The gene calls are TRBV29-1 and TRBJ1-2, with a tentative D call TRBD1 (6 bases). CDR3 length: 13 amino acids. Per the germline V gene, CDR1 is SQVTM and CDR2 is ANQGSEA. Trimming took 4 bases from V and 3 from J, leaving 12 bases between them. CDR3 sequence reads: CSVGRGRDYGYTF. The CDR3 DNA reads TGCAGCGTTGGGCGGGGGCGGGACTATGGCTACACCTTC.

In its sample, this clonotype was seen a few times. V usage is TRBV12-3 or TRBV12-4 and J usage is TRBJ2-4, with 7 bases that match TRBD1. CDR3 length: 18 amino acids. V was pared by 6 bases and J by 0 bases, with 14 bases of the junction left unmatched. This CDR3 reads CASRPRLGQALAKNIQYF. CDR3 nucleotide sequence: TGTGCCAGCAGGCCGCGCCTTGGACAGGCCTTAGCCAAAAACATTCAGTACTTC.

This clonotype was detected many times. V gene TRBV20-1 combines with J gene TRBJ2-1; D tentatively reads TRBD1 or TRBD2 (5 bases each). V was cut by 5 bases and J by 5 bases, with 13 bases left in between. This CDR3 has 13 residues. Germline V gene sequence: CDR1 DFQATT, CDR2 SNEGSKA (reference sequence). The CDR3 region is CSAALGVDNEQFF. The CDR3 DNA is TGCAGTGCTGCACTGGGGGTGGACAATGAGCAGTTCTTC.

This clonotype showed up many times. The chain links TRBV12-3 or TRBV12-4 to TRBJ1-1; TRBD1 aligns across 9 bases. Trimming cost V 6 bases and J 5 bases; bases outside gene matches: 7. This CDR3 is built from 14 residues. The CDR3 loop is CASRGQGSRTEAFF. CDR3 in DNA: TGTGCCAGCAGGGGACAGGGCAGCAGGACTGAAGCTTTCTTT.

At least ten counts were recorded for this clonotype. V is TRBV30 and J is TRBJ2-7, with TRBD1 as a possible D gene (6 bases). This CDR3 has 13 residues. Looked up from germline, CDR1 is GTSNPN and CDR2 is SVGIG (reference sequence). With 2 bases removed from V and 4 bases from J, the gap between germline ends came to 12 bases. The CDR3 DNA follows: TGTGCCTGGAGTCTCCGGGACACTTACGAGCAGTACTTC. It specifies CAWSLRDTYEQYF. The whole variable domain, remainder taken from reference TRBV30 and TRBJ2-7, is SQTIHQWPATLVQPVGSPLSLECTVEGTSNPNLYWYRQAAGRGLQLLFYSVGIGQISSEVPQNLSASRPQDRQFILSSKKLLLSDSGFYLCAWSLRDTYEQYFGPGTRLTVT.

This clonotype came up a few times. DNA of the CDR3: TGTGCCACCCAAAGGGGACAGGGAGAGGCCTATGGCTACACCTTC. Protein product: CATQRGQGEAYGYTF. The chain has TRBV6-1 and TRBJ1-2, with TRBD1 matching over 9 bases. The CDR3 spans 15 residues. Germline trimming cut 10 bases from V and 4 bases from J; bases unmatched to any gene: 13. The germline gives CDR1 MNHNS, CDR2 SASEGT.